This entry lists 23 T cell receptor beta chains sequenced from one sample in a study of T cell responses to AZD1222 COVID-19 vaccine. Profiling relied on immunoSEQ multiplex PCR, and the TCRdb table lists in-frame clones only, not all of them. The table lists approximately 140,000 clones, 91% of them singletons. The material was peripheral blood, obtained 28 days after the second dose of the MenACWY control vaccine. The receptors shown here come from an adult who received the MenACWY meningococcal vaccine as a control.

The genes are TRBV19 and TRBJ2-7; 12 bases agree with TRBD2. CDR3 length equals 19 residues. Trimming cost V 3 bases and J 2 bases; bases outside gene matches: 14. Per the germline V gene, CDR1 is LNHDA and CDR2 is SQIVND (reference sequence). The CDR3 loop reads CASSMWLTRTSGETYEQYF. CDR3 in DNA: TGTGCCAGTAGTATGTGGCTCACTAGGACTAGCGGGGAGACCTACGAGCAGTACTTC.

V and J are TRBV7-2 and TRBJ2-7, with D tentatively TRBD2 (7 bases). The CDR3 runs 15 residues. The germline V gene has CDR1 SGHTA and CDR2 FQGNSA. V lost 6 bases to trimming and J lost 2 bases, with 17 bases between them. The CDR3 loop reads CASSRTWRGPYEQYF. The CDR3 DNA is TGTGCCAGCAGTCGCACTTGGCGGGGGCCCTACGAGCAGTACTTC. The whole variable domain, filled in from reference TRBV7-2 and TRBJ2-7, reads GAGVSQSPSNKVTEKGKDVELRCDPISGHTALYWYRQSLGQGLEFLIYFQGNSAPDKSGLPSDRFSAERTGGSVSTLTIQRTQQEDSAVYLCASSRTWRGPYEQYFGPGTRLTVT.

CDR3 DNA sequence: TGTGCCAGCAGCTTAGGGCAGGACTACGAGCAGTACTTC. It specifies CASSLGQDYEQYF. The V gene is TRBV7-3, the J gene TRBJ2-7; no clear D gene. This CDR3 has 13 amino acids. Germline CDR1 reads SGHTA; CDR2 reads FQGTGA. V lost 2 bases and J lost 3, with 8 bases in between.

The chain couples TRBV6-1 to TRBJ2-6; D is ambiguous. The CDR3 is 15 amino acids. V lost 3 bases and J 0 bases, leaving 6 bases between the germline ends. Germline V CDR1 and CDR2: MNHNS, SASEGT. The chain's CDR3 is CASSDGGSGANVLTF. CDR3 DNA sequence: TGTGCCAGCAGTGATGGTGGCTCTGGGGCCAACGTCCTGACTTTC.

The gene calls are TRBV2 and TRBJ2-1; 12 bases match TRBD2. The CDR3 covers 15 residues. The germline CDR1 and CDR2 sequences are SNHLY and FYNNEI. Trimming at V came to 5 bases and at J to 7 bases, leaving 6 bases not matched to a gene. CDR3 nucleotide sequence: TGTGCCAGCAGTCCGGCTAGCGGGGGGGCAAATGAGCAGTTCTTC. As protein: CASSPASGGANEQFF.

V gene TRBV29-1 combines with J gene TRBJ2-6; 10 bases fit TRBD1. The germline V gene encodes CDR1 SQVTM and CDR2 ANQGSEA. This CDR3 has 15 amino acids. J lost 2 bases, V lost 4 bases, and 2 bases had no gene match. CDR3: CSVATGGAGANVLTF. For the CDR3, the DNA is TGCAGCGTTGCGACAGGGGGCGCTGGGGCCAACGTCCTGACTTTC.

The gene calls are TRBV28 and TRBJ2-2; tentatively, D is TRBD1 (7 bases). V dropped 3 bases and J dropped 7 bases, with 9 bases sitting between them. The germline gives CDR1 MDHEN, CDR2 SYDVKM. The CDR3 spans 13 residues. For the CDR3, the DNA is TGTGCCAGCAGTTTGCAGGGGGGCGGGGAGCTGTTTTTT. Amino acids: CASSLQGGGELFF.

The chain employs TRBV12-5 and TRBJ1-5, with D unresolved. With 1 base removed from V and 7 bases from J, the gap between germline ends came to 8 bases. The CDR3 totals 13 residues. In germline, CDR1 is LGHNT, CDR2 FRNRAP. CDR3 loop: CASGLDPAQPQHF. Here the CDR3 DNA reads TGTGCTAGTGGTTTGGACCCGGCCCAGCCCCAGCATTTT.

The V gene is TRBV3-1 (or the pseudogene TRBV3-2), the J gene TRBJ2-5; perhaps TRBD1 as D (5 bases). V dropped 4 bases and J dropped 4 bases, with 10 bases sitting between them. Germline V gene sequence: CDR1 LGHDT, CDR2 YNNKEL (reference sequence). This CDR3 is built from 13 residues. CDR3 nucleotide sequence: TGTGCCAGCAGCCCATTGGGGCTAGAGACCCAGTACTTC. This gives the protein CASSPLGLETQYF.

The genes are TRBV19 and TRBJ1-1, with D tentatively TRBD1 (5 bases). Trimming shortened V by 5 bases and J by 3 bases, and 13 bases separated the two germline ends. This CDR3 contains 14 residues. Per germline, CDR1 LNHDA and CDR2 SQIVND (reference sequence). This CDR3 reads CASSPPGGYTEAFF. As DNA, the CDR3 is TGTGCCAGTAGTCCACCCGGGGGATACACTGAAGCTTTCTTT.

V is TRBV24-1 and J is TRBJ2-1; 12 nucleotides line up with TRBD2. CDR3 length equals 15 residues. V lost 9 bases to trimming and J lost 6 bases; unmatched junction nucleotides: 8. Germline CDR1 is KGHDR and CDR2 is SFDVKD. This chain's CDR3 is CATQGTSGRFNEQFF. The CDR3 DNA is TGTGCCACCCAAGGGACTAGCGGGCGTTTCAATGAGCAGTTCTTC.

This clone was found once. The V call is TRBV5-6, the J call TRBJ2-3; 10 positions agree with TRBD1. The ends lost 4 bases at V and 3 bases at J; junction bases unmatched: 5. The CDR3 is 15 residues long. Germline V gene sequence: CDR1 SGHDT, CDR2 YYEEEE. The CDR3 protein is CASSLTGGDTDTQYF. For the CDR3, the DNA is TGTGCCAGCAGCCTGACAGGGGGCGATACAGATACGCAGTATTTT.

The CDR3 DNA follows: TGTGCCAGCCGGACAGGGGGCGGTGAGCAGTACTTC. Translated, it gives CASRTGGGEQYF. The chain joins TRBV2 to TRBJ2-7; the match to TRBD1 covers 11 bases. The CDR3 covers 12 residues. Germline V gene data show CDR1 as SNHLY and CDR2 as FYNNEI. The trim removed 8 bases at V and 7 bases at J, leaving 4 bases unmatched.

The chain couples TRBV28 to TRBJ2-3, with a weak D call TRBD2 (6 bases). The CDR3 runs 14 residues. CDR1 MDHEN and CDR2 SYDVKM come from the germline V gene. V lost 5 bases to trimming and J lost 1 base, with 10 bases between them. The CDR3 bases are TGTGCCAGCAGTCACCGGAGGGGCACAGATACGCAGTATTTT. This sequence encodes CASSHRRGTDTQYF.

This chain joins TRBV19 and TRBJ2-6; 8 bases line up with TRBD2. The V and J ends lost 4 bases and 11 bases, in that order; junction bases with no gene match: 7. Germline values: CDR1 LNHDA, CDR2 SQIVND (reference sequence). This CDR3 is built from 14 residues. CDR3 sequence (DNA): TGTGCCAGTAGTACTCAGCGGGAGTGGGACGTCCTGACTTTC. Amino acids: CASSTQREWDVLTF.

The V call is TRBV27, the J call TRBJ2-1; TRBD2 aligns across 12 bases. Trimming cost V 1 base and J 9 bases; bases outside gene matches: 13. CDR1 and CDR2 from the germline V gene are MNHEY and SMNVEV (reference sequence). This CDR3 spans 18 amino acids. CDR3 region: CASSLWPPLAGGLVEQFF. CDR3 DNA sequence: TGTGCCAGCAGTTTATGGCCCCCGCTAGCGGGAGGGCTTGTTGAGCAGTTCTTC.

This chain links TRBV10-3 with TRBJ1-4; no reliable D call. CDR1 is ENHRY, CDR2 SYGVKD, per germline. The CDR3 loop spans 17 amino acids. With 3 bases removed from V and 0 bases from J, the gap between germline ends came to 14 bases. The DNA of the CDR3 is TGTGCCATCAGTGATAGTAGACAAGGCGCAACTAATGAAAAACTGTTTTTT. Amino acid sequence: CAISDSRQGATNEKLFF.

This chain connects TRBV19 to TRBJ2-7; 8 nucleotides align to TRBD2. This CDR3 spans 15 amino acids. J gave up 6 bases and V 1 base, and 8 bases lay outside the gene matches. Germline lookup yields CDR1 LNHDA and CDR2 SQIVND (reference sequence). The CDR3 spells CASSIVGGGLVEQYF. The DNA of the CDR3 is TGTGCCAGTAGTATAGTTGGCGGGGGGTTGGTCGAGCAGTACTTC.

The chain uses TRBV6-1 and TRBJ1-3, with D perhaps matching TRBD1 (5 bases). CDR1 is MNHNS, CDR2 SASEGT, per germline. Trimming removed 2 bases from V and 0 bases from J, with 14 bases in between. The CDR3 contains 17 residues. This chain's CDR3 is CASSERLGTGSGNTIYF. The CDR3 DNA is TGTGCCAGCAGTGAAAGATTAGGGACGGGCTCTGGAAACACCATATATTTT.

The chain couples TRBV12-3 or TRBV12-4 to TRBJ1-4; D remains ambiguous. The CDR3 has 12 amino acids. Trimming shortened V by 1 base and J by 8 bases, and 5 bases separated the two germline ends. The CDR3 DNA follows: TGTGCCAGCAGTTTAGGACGAGAAAAACTGTTTTTT. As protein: CASSLGREKLFF.

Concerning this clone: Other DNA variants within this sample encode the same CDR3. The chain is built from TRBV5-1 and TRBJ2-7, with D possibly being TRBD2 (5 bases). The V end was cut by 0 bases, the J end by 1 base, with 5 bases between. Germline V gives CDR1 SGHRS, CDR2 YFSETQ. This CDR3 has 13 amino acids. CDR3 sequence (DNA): TGCGCCAGCAGCTTGGCGGGGTCCTACGAGCAGTACTTC. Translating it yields CASSLAGSYEQYF.

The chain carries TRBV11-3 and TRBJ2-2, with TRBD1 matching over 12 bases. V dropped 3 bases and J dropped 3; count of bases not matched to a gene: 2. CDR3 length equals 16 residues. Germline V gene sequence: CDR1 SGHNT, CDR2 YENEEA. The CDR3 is CASSLGQGADTGELFF. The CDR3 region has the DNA TGTGCCAGCAGCTTGGGACAGGGGGCTGACACCGGGGAGCTGTTTTTT. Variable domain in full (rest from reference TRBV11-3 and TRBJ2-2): EAGVVQSPRYKIIEKKQPVAFWCNPISGHNTLYWYLQNLGQGPELLIRYENEEAVDDSQLPKDRFSAERLKGVDSTLKIQPAELGDSAVYLCASSLGQGADTGELFFGEGSRLTVL.

CDR3 in amino acids: CASSAPSVAQYF. CDR3 sequence (DNA): TGTGCCAGCAGCGCGCCGTCAGTGGCCCAGTACTTC. J is TRBJ2-5 and V is TRBV11-2; D is unclear. The CDR3 loop spans 12 amino acids. The germline CDR1 and CDR2 sequences are SGHAT and FQNNGV. V dropped 5 bases and J dropped 9 bases, with 13 bases sitting between them.